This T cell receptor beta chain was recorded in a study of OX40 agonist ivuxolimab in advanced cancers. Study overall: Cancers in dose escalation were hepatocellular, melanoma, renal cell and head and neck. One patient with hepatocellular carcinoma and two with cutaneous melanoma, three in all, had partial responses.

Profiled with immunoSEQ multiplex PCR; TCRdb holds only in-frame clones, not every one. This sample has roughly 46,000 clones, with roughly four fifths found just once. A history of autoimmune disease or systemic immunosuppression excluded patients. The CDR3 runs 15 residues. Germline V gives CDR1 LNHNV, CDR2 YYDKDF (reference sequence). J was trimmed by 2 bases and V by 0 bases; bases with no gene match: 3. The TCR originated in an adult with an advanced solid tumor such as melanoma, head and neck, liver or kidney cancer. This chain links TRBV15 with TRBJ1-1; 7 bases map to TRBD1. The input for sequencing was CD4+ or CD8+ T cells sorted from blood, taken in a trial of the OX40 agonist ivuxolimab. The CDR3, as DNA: TGTGCCACCAGCAGAGATGAGGGGGCTAACACTGAAGCTTTCTTT. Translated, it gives CATSRDEGANTEAFF.